The sequence of this TCR beta chain was determined in a study of T cell responses to AZD1222 COVID-19 vaccine. The table came from immunoSEQ multiplex PCR; TCRdb's copy has only in-frame clones and leaves some out. The repertoire holds 150,000 or so clones, with 90% to 95% as singletons. Study-wide results and limits: Two AZD1222 administrations were followed by greater Spike-specific TCR breadth and depth. None of the repertoires were sampled until the peak T cell response had passed. Baseline serology detected seropositivity in only 6 or 7 AZD1222 recipients.

The germline CDR1 and CDR2 sequences are SGDLS and YYNGEE. Trimming cost V 3 bases and J 6 bases; bases outside gene matches: 8. This CDR3 is built from 15 residues. With regard to this clone: Antigen specificity is unknown.

The specimen was peripheral blood, collected 28 days after the second AZD1222 dose. The chain links TRBV9 to TRBJ2-2; 7 nucleotides line up with TRBD1. The clonotype comes from an adult who received the AZD1222 COVID-19 vaccine. CDR3 nucleotides: TGTGCCAGCAGCGGGGCAGGGGGTGTGGCCGGGGAGCTGTTTTTT. Its protein product is CASSGAGGVAGELFF.